This T cell receptor beta chain is from a study of cytomegalovirus exposure and HLA in healthy donors. PCR used 60 Vbeta primers and 13 Jbeta primers. The method was immunoSEQ multiplex PCR; TCRdb's version includes in-frame clones alone and lacks a portion of them. The repertoire holds about 230,000 clones, with 70% to 90% as singletons. Concerning this clone: No antigen is known for it.

CDR3 length: 17 amino acids. V trimming: 0 bases; J trimming: 6 bases; junction bases outside the gene matches: 11. The germline V gene has CDR1 SGHDN and CDR2 FVKESK. Regarding the study as a whole: Reports indicate that TCR beta sequences accurately predicted the HLA-A and HLA-B alleles of most subjects. Association with HLA alleles at 0.05 false discovery rate was found for around 17,000 TCR beta sequences in a later analysis.

V usage is TRBV14 and J usage is TRBJ2-7; 10 positions agree with TRBD2. The sequence derives from a human donor in good health. Material for sequencing was PBMCs. The CDR3 protein is CASSQDFGLAGDLEQYF. DNA for the CDR3: TGTGCCAGCAGCCAAGATTTTGGGCTAGCGGGAGACCTCGAGCAGTACTTC.